The 10 T cell receptor beta chains below come from one sample, sequenced in a study of blood T cell repertoires in COVID-19. Clones were read by immunoSEQ multiplex PCR, and TCRdb kept only the in-frame ones, dropping some. The table includes 200,000 to 250,000 clones, roughly 83% detected once. The sequenced material came from peripheral blood. These receptors came from a man aged 80 or over with acute or convalescent COVID-19.

This chain uses TRBV7-2 with TRBJ2-3; a possible D gene is TRBD1 (6 bases). The CDR3 is 14 residues long. V was trimmed by 4 bases and J by 6 bases, leaving 14 bases between them. Germline CDR1 and CDR2: SGHTA and FQGNSA. This chain's CDR3 is CASSSQGFKDTQYF. CDR3 coding DNA: TGTGCCAGCAGCTCACAGGGTTTTAAGGATACGCAGTATTTT.

The V and J genes are TRBV9 and TRBJ1-2, with 9 positions matching TRBD1. V shed 3 bases, J shed 4 bases, and the junction held 4 bases outside the gene matches. From germline, CDR1 is SGDLS and CDR2 YYNGEE. The CDR3 runs to 14 residues. CDR3 residues: CASSAGQGPYGYTF. Written as DNA, the CDR3 is TGTGCCAGCAGCGCTGGACAGGGGCCCTATGGCTACACCTTC. The complete variable domain, with remaining parts taken from reference TRBV9 and TRBJ1-2, reads DSGVTQTPKHLITATGQRVTLRCSPRSGDLSVYWYQQSLDQGLQFLIQYYNGEERAKGNILERFSAQQFPDLHSELNLSSLELGDSALYFCASSAGQGPYGYTFGSGTRLTVV.

This rearrangement joins TRBV7-8 to TRBJ2-2; 8 nucleotides match TRBD2. V was clipped by 5 bases and J by 7 bases; unmatched bases: 9. The CDR3 is made up of 15 amino acids. The germline V gene encodes CDR1 SGHVS and CDR2 FQNEAQ. The CDR3 coding sequence is TGTGCCAGCAGCACGGAAAGCGGGGGCGGCGGGGAGCTGTTTTTT. The encoded protein is CASSTESGGGGELFF.

This chain connects TRBV29-1 to TRBJ1-2; tentatively, D is TRBD1 (5 bases). The V end was cut by 4 bases, the J end by 7 bases, with 19 bases between. The germline V gene has CDR1 SQVTM and CDR2 ANQGSEA. CDR3 size: 14 residues. CDR3: CSVVGTARVGGYTF. CDR3 bases: TGCAGCGTTGTTGGAACGGCCAGGGTGGGTGGCTACACCTTC.

The J gene is TRBJ2-7, the V gene TRBV6-6; no firm D call. The length of the CDR3 is 12 residues. The germline V gene has CDR1 MNHNY and CDR2 SVGAGI (reference sequence). Between the trimmed V and J ends, which lost 5 bases and 0 bases, there was a span of 5 bases. The CDR3 region has the DNA TGTGCCAGCAGTACGAGCTCCTACGAGCAGTACTTC. Translating gives CASSTSSYEQYF.

J is TRBJ2-6 and V is TRBV5-6; possible D gene TRBD1, 6 bases. The germline V gene has CDR1 SGHDT and CDR2 YYEEEE. The CDR3 is 16 amino acids. Trimming shortened V by 2 bases and J by 2 bases, and 11 bases separated the two germline ends. The CDR3: CASSLLTGPGANVLTF. DNA for the CDR3: TGTGCCAGCAGCTTACTGACAGGTCCTGGGGCCAACGTCCTGACTTTC.

This clone has ten or more counts. V gene TRBV19 combines with J gene TRBJ2-7; the D is unclear. V lost 3 bases, J lost 1 base, and 7 bases lay in between. Germline CDR1 is LNHDA and CDR2 is SQIVND (reference sequence). The CDR3 is made up of 13 amino acids. The chain's CDR3 is CASSMQVSYEQYF. CDR3 bases: TGTGCCAGTAGTATGCAGGTTTCCTACGAGCAGTACTTC.

The CDR3 loop reads CASSFSTGTYNSPLHF. The CDR3 DNA follows: TGTGCCAGCAGCTTCTCGACAGGGACCTATAATTCACCCCTCCACTTT. The V and J genes are TRBV11-2 and TRBJ1-6; 7 bases match TRBD1. The germline V gene encodes CDR1 SGHAT and CDR2 FQNNGV. After removal of 3 bases from V and 2 bases from J, the junction contained 4 bases not matched to a gene. This CDR3 has 16 residues.

The chain is built from TRBV27 and TRBJ2-2, with a tentative D call TRBD1 (6 bases). The V gene lost 6 bases and the J gene lost 5 bases, with 13 bases spanning the gap. Per germline, CDR1 MNHEY and CDR2 SMNVEV (reference sequence). The length of the CDR3 is 14 residues. Here the CDR3 reads CASRSGGRTGELFF. The CDR3 DNA reads TGTGCCAGCAGGTCTGGGGGCAGGACCGGGGAGCTGTTTTTT.

This clone turned up a few times. The chain recombines TRBV19 with TRBJ1-4, with TRBD1 identical over 10 bases. V lost 9 bases, J lost 8 bases, and 12 bases stayed unmatched. There are 15 residues in the CDR3. Per germline, CDR1 LNHDA and CDR2 SQIVND (reference sequence). CDR3 residues: CASLRTGGLGEKLFF. DNA of the CDR3: TGTGCCAGCCTTAGGACAGGGGGATTAGGGGAAAAACTGTTTTTT.